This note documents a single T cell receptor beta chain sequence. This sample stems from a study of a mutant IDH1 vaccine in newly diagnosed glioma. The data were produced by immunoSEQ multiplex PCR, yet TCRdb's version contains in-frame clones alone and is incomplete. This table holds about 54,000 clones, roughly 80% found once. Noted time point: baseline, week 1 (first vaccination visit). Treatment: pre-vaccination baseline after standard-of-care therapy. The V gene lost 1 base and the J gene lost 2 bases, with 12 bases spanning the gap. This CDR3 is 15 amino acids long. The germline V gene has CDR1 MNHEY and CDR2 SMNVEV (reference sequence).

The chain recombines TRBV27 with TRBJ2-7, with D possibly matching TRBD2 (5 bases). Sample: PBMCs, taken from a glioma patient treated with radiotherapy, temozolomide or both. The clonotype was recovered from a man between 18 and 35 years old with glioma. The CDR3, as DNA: TGTGCCAGCAGTTTATATAGCGCCAGGCCCTACGAGCAGTACTTC. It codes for CASSLYSARPYEQYF.